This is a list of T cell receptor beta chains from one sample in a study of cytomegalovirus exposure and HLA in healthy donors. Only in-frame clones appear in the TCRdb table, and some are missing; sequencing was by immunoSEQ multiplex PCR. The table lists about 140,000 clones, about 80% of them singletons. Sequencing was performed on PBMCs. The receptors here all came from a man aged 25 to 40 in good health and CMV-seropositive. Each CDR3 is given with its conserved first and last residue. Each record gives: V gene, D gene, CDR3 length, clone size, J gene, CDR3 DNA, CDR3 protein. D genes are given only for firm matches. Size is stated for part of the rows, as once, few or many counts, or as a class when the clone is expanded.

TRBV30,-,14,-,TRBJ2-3,TGTGCCTGGAGCCAATCGGACAGCTTCATAGCGCAGTATTTT,CAWSQSDSFIAQYF
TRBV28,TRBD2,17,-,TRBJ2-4,TGTGCCTCAGAAGGACTAGCGGTAATATCGGGCAAAAACATTCAGTACTTC,CASEGLAVISGKNIQYF
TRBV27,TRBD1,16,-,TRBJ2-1,TGTGCCAGCAGTTTTAGGGACAGGGTCTCCTACAATGAGCAGTTCTTC,CASSFRDRVSYNEQFF
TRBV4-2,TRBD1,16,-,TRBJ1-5,TGTGCCAGCAGCCAAGTCCGGGACAGGTTCAATCAGCCCCAGCATTTT,CASSQVRDRFNQPQHF
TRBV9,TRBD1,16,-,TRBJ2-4,TGTGCCAGCAGCGTAGGGGCAGGGGGTGCCAAAAACATTCAGTACTTC,CASSVGAGGAKNIQYF
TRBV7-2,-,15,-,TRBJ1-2,TGTGCCAGCAGCACATACACCCCCACTAACTATGGCTACACCTTC,CASSTYTPTNYGYTF
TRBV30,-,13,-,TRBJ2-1,TGTGCCTGGAGTGTAAACAGGGACAATGAGCAGTTCTTC,CAWSVNRDNEQFF
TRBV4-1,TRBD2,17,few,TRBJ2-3,TGCGCCAGCAGCCACCCGACTAGCGGGGGGGCAGGGGATACGCAGTATTTT,CASSHPTSGGAGDTQYF
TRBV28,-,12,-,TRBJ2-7,TGTGCCAGCAGTTCCGGACAGCTCGGGCAGTACTTC,CASSSGQLGQYF
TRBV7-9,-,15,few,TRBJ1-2,TGTGCCAGCAGCTGGGAGGGACACCTTCCCGATGGCTACACCTTC,CASSWEGHLPDGYTF
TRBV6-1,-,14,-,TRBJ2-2,TGTGCCAGCAGTGTCAGGGGAAACACCGGGGAGCTGTTTTTT,CASSVRGNTGELFF
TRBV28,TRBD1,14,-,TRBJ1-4,TGTGCCAGCACCATACGACAGGGACTGGAAAAACTGTTTTTT,CASTIRQGLEKLFF
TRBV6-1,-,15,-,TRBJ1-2,TGTGCCAGCAGTTTCGCCGCTACAGGAAACTATGGCTACACCTTC,CASSFAATGNYGYTF
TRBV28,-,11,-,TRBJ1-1,TGTGCCAGCAGCCGGAACACTGAAGCTTTCTTT,CASSRNTEAFF
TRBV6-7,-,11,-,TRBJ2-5,TGTGCCAGCAGTGCCGAGGGCCCTCAGTACTTC,CASSAEGPQYF
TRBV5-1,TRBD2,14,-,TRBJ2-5,TGCGCCAGCAGCACGGAGTGGGGGGGAGAGACCCAGTACTTC,CASSTEWGGETQYF
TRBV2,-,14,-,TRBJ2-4,TGTGCCAGCACGGTGGGCCTAGCCAAAAACATTCAGTACTTC,CASTVGLAKNIQYF
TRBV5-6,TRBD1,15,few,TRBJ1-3,TGTGCCAGCAGCTTCGACAGGGTATCTGGAAACACCATATATTTT,CASSFDRVSGNTIYF
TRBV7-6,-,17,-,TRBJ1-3,TGTGCCAGCAGCTTAACTCGTTCAGGAAGCTCTGGAAACACCATATATTTT,CASSLTRSGSSGNTIYF
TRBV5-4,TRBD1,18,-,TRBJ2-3,TGTGCCAGCAGTTCATGGGACAGGGGATCTGAGGGCACAGATACGCAGTATTTT,CASSSWDRGSEGTDTQYF
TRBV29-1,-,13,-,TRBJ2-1,TGCAGCGGCGCGCCACCACCACACAATGAGCAGTTCTTC,CSGAPPPHNEQFF
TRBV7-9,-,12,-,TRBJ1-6,TGTGCCAGCAGCTCAACAACATCACCCCTCCACTTT,CASSSTTSPLHF
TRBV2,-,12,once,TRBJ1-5,TGTGCCAGCATGGGGGGACGTCAGCCCCAGCATTTT,CASMGGRQPQHF
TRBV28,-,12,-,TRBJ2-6,TGTGCCAGCCGGTCTGTGGCCAACGTCCTGACTTTC,CASRSVANVLTF
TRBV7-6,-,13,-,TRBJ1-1,TGTGCCAGCAGCTTAGTCAGGGGCACTGAAGCTTTCTTT,CASSLVRGTEAFF
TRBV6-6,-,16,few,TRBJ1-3,TGTGCCAGCAGCCTACGGGAGGGGGAGAAAGGAAACACCATATATTTT,CASSLREGEKGNTIYF
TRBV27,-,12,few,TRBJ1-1,TGTGCCAGCAGAACAGGGCGGGCTGAAGCTTTCTTT,CASRTGRAEAFF
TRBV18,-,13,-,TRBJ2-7,TGTGCCAGCTCCCCAGACGGGAATCTCGAGCAGTACTTC,CASSPDGNLEQYF
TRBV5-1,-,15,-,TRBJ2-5,TGCGCCAGCAGCGGCGGGACTTCCTTACAAGAGACCCAGTACTTC,CASSGGTSLQETQYF
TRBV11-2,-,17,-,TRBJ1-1,TGTGCCAGCAGCCCCGGTGGGGGCCGCTTGCTTAACACTGAAGCTTTCTTT,CASSPGGGRLLNTEAFF
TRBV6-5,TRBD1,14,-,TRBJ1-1,TGTGCCAGCAGTTACTGGACAGGGGACACTGAAGCTTTCTTT,CASSYWTGDTEAFF
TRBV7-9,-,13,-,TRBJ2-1,TGTGCCAGCAGCTTAGCTCTGAGGGAGGAGCAGTTCTTC,CASSLALREEQFF
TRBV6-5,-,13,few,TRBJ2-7,TGTGCCAGCAAGGTACAACAGGGTATGGAGCAGTACTTC,CASKVQQGMEQYF
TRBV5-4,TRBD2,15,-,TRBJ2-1,TGTGCCAGCAGCGACCCGGGACTAGCGGTAGATGAGCAGTTCTTC,CASSDPGLAVDEQFF
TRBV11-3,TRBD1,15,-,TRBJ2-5,TGTGCCAGCAGCCCCAGGACAGGGGGCGCACAGACCCAGTACTTC,CASSPRTGGAQTQYF
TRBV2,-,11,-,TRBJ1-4,TGTGCCAGCAGTGAGAGGGAAAAACTGTTTTTT,CASSEREKLFF
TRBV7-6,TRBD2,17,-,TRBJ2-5,TGTGCCAGCAGATATAATAGGTCTAGCGGGAGACAAGAGACCCAGTACTTC,CASRYNRSSGRQETQYF
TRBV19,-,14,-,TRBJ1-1,TGTGCCAGTAGTAAAAGGACAGCAAACACTGAAGCTTTCTTT,CASSKRTANTEAFF
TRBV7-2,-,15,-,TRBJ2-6,TGTGCCAGCACCACTCTTAAGTCTGGGGCCAACGTCCTGACTTTC,CASTTLKSGANVLTF
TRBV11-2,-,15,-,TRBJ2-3,TGTGCCAGCAGCTTAGTCACAGGAGGCACAGATACGCAGTATTTT,CASSLVTGGTDTQYF
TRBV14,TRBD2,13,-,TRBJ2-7,TGTGCCAGCAGCCTAGCGGGACTAAACGAGCAGTACTTC,CASSLAGLNEQYF
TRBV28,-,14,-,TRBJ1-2,TGTGCCAGCAGTTCCGGGTTAAGATCGTATGGCTACACCTTC,CASSSGLRSYGYTF
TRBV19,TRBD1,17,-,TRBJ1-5,TGTGCCAGTAGTACCCAAAGACAGGGGGCGAGCAATCAGCCCCAGCATTTT,CASSTQRQGASNQPQHF
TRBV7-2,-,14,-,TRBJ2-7,TGTGCCAGCAGCCGGACCCCGACAGGCTACGAGCAGTACTTC,CASSRTPTGYEQYF
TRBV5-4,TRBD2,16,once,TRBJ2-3,TGTGCCAGCAGCTTGCGGCGGGGGGGCAGCACAGATACGCAGTATTTT,CASSLRRGGSTDTQYF
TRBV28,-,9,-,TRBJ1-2,TGTGCCAGCAGTTTTTCCCAGACCTTC,CASSFSQTF
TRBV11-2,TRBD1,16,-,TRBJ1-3,TGTGCCAGCAGGAAGACAGGGACCTACTCTGGAAACACCATATATTTT,CASRKTGTYSGNTIYF
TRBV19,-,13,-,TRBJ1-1,TGTGCCAGTAATCAACAGGGCTACACTGAAGCTTTCTTT,CASNQQGYTEAFF
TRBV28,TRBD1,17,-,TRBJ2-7,TGTGCCAGCAGCCCCCTCGGCCGGGACAGGGGCCTTGGCGAGCAGTACTTC,CASSPLGRDRGLGEQYF
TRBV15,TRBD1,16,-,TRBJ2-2,TGTGCCACCAGCAGATCAAAGACAGGGGGAACCGGGGAGCTGTTTTTT,CATSRSKTGGTGELFF
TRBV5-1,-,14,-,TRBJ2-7,TGCGCCAGCAGCTTGGGTATCAGTTCCTACGAGCAGTACTTC,CASSLGISSYEQYF
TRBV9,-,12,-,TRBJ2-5,TGTGCCAGCAGCCGGGACTCAGAGACCCAGTACTTC,CASSRDSETQYF
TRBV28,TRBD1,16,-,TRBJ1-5,TGTGCCAGCAGTCTACCGACAGGGGACCTCAATCAGCCCCAGCATTTT,CASSLPTGDLNQPQHF
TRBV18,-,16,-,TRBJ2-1,TGTGCCAGCTCACAAGCTCTAGACTTTTACTACAATGAGCAGTTCTTC,CASSQALDFYYNEQFF